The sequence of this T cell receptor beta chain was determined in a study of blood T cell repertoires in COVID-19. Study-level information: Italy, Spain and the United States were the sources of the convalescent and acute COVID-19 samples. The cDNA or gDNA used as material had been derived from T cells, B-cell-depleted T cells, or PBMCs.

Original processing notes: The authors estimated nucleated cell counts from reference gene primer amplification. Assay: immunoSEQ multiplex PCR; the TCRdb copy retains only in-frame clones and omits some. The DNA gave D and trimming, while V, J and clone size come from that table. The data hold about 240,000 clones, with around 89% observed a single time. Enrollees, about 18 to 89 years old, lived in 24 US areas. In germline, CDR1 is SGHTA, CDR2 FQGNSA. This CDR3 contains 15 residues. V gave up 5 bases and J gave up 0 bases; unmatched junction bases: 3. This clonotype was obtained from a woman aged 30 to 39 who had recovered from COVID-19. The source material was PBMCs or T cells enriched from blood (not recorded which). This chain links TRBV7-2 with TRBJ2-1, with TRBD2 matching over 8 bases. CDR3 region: CASSHSGTSYNEQFF. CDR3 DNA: TGTGCCAGCAGCCATAGCGGGACCTCCTACAATGAGCAGTTCTTC.